This T cell receptor beta chain was captured by sequencing in a study of T cells in Graves' hyperthyroidism and ophthalmopathy. Study-wide results and limits: Most clonotypes that expanded in the thyroid above 0.001 also showed up in blood.

This clonotype was seen a handful of times. The target antigen is unknown. CDR1 and CDR2 from the germline V gene are SNHLY and FYNNEI. V was pared by 4 bases and J by 9 bases, with 13 bases between. The CDR3 consists of 12 residues. TCR beta CDR3 regions were amplified from RNA. The HTBI set primed first-round TCR CDR3 RT-PCR. One entry per CDR3 protein results from TCRdb running MiXCR on the multiplex PCR reads. The repertoire holds roughly 840,000 distinct CDR3 sequences, with approximately 40% as singletons. Sequencing was performed on blood. The chain is built from TRBV2 and TRBJ2-7; D may match TRBD1 or TRBD2 (5 bases each). The clonotype was recovered from a man aged 18 to 30 with Graves' hyperthyroidism. The CDR3 reads CASSGDGLGQYF. The CDR3 DNA is TGTGCCAGCAGTGGGGACGGGCTTGGGCAGTACTTC.